This section outlines one T cell receptor (beta chain) sequence together with its context. Its specificity is unknown. The source of the sample is a study of spatial heterogeneity in lung cancer. Findings of the study overall: The study estimated about 6.4% alpha and more than 11% beta chain coverage of tumor T cells. Mutation tallies in tumors tracked expanded intratumoral alpha and beta TCR counts.

Stated time point: sample taken at primary tumor resection. Donation came from around 77 patients with untreated early-stage non-small cell lung cancer. Without sorting, whole RNA was sequenced from tumor, nontumor lung or frozen PBMC. Carried by each TCR cDNA molecule was a unique molecular identifier. TCRdb independently ran MiXCR on the 5' RACE reads; one entry per CDR3 protein. The profile shows roughly 10,000 distinct CDR3 sequences, 10% to 15% of them singletons. J lost 7 bases, V lost 8 bases, and 13 bases had no gene match. Per germline, CDR1 LNHDA and CDR2 SQIVND (reference sequence). The CDR3 has 16 residues.

The chain joins TRBV19 to TRBJ2-1, with TRBD2 matching over 11 bases. The sequence derives from a female donor with early-stage non-small cell lung cancer. The sequences come from lung tumor tissue, collected at surgery. The CDR3 bases are TGTGCCAGTTCGGGAGTACTAGCGGGAGCGGGGAATGAGCAGTTCTTC. It specifies CASSGVLAGAGNEQFF. Combining the CDR3 with reference TRBV19 and TRBJ2-1 gives the whole variable domain DGGITQSPKYLFRKEGQNVTLSCEQNLNHDAMYWYRQDPGQGLRLIYYSQIVNDFQKGDIAEGYSVSREKKESFPLTVTSAQKNPTAFYLCASSGVLAGAGNEQFFGPGTRLTVL.